This TCR beta chain appears in the sequencing data of a study of blood T cell repertoires in COVID-19. Overall study: Nucleic acid was either cDNA or gDNA, and it came from T cells, B-cell-depleted T cells, or PBMCs.

V lost 2 bases, J lost 1 base, and 7 bases lay in between. This CDR3 is 14 amino acids long. Germline V gene data show CDR1 as KGHSH and CDR2 as LQKENI. Authors' methods: Estimation of nucleated cell counts relied on the amplification of reference gene primers. Here immunoSEQ multiplex PCR was the method, and the copy in TCRdb shows in-frame clones only, minus some. V and J calls and clone size come straight from that table; D and trimming were deduced from the DNA. The sample records approximately 240,000 clones, nearly 90% being singletons. The clonotype originates from a woman aged 40 to 50 who had recovered from COVID-19. Sequenced material: peripheral blood. V gene TRBV18 combines with J gene TRBJ2-3; D is possibly TRBD1 (5 bases). The CDR3 DNA sequence: TGTGCCAGCTCACCAGTCAGGGGCACAGATACGCAGTATTTT. Translation gives CASSPVRGTDTQYF.